One sample yielded the 15 T cell receptor beta chains listed below, sequenced in a study of blood T cell repertoires in COVID-19. Assay used: immunoSEQ multiplex PCR; TCRdb lists only in-frame clones, some missing. Of approximately 300,000 clones in the sample, 86% are singletons; the top ten hold 1.5% to 2%. Material: peripheral blood. These receptors originate from a woman aged 45-59 years with acute or convalescent COVID-19.

The V call is TRBV7-9, the J call TRBJ1-5; the D gene is possibly TRBD1 (5 bases). The CDR3 covers 15 residues. CDR1 is SEHNR, CDR2 FQNEAQ, per germline (reference sequence). Trimming left V 5 bases short and J 7 bases short, with 18 bases between. The CDR3 reads CASSPRGVEGQPQHF. In DNA, the CDR3 is TGTGCCAGCAGCCCACGGGGGGTCGAGGGCCAGCCCCAGCATTTT.

As to this clone: The same CDR3 also results from other DNA sequences found in this sample. The chain has TRBV18 and TRBJ2-7; D gene uncertain. CDR3 length: 13 residues. Trimming took off 0 bases at V and 3 bases at J, with 6 bases between the two ends. Germline-derived CDR1 and CDR2 are KGHSH and LQKENI. DNA of the CDR3: TGTGCCAGCTCACCACCGTCTAGCTACGAGCAGTACTTC. It specifies CASSPPSSYEQYF. Full variable domain (remainder filled in from reference TRBV18 and TRBJ2-7): NAGVMQNPRHLVRRRGQEARLRCSPMKGHSHVYWYRQLPEEGLKFMVYLQKENIIDESGMPKERFSAEFPKEGPSILRIQQVVRGDSAAYFCASSPPSSYEQYFGPGTRLTVT.

The chain uses TRBV25-1 and TRBJ2-1; TRBD2 matches at 9 bases. This CDR3 contains 14 residues. Unmatched junction bases numbered 0, after V lost 5 bases and J lost 1 base. CDR1 is MGHDK, CDR2 SYGVNS, per germline. The CDR3 nucleotides are TGTGCCAGCAGTAGCGGGAGGTCCTACAATGAGCAGTTCTTC. Residues: CASSSGRSYNEQFF.

The count of this clone is one. The chain joins TRBV18 to TRBJ1-2; a possible D gene is TRBD1 (6 bases). Between the trimmed V and J ends, which lost 1 base and 0 bases, there was a span of 12 bases. CDR1 and CDR2 (germline): KGHSH, LQKENI. The CDR3 has 16 residues. CDR3 nucleotides: TGTGCCAGCTCACCACTCAGGGACAACGCTAACTATGGCTACACCTTC. As protein: CASSPLRDNANYGYTF.

The chain couples TRBV15 to TRBJ1-5; D is unclear. CDR1 is LNHNV, CDR2 YYDKDF, per germline (reference sequence). V was cut by 5 bases and J by 1 base, with 6 bases left in between. The CDR3 is 13 residues long. DNA for the CDR3: TGTGCCACCAGCTACATGAGCAATCAGCCCCAGCATTTT. It codes for CATSYMSNQPQHF.

The chain couples TRBV20-1 to TRBJ1-4; D gene uncertain. The length of the CDR3 is 14 residues. Trimming shortened V by 3 bases and J by 5 bases, and 13 bases separated the two germline ends. The germline CDR1 and CDR2 sequences are DFQATT and SNEGSKA (reference sequence). The CDR3 nucleotides are TGCAGTGCTAGTGTGGGCAGAAGAAATGAAAAACTGTTTTTT. This codes for CSASVGRRNEKLFF.

The chain uses TRBV2 and TRBJ2-3; 12 bases align to TRBD2. Per germline, CDR1 SNHLY and CDR2 FYNNEI. There are 15 residues in the CDR3. V lost 7 bases to trimming and J lost 1 base; unmatched junction nucleotides: 3. The CDR3: CASTLAGGRTDTQYF. The CDR3 DNA is TGTGCCAGCACTCTAGCGGGAGGGCGCACAGATACGCAGTATTTT.

This sequence joins TRBV28 and TRBJ1-1, with 11 bases identical to TRBD1. V shed 3 bases and J 6 bases; nucleotides not matched to a gene: 6. Per germline, CDR1 MDHEN and CDR2 SYDVKM. There are 15 residues in the CDR3. CDR3 in DNA: TGTGCCAGCAGTTTTCGGACAGGGGGCCAATCTGAAGCTTTCTTT. As protein: CASSFRTGGQSEAFF.

J is TRBJ2-7 and V is TRBV28, with 9 bases matching TRBD1. Unmatched junction bases numbered 21, after V lost 4 bases and J lost 5 bases. This CDR3 is built from 19 residues. Germline CDR1 is MDHEN and CDR2 is SYDVKM. This CDR3 is CASSYPYLLGTGKEDEQYF. The CDR3 bases are TGTGCCAGCAGTTATCCCTATTTACTTGGGACAGGGAAAGAGGACGAGCAGTACTTC. Filled out from reference TRBV28 and TRBJ2-7, the complete variable domain reads DVKVTQSSRYLVKRTGEKVFLECVQDMDHENMFWYRQDPGLGLRLIYFSYDVKMKEKGDIPEGYSVSREKKERFSLILESASTNQTSMYLCASSYPYLLGTGKEDEQYFGPGTRLTVT.

J is TRBJ2-1 and V is TRBV5-1; 9 positions match TRBD2. The length of the CDR3 is 15 residues. J gave up 8 bases and V 1 base, and 7 bases lay outside the gene matches. Germline V CDR1 and CDR2: SGHRS, YFSETQ. CDR3 loop: CASSLLAGVGHEQFF. The CDR3 region has the DNA TGCGCCAGCAGCTTGTTAGCGGGAGTGGGGCATGAGCAGTTCTTC.

The chain couples TRBV7-9 to TRBJ2-1, with TRBD2 matching over 11 bases. J was trimmed by 5 bases and V by 2 bases; bases with no gene match: 2. This CDR3 comprises 15 residues. The V gene's germline CDR1 is SEHNR and CDR2 FQNEAQ (reference sequence). CDR3 bases: TGTGCCAGCAGCTTAACTAGCGGGAGAGACAATGAGCAGTTCTTC. As protein: CASSLTSGRDNEQFF.

CDR3 amino acids: CASSSNRGLETQYF. CDR3 nucleotide sequence: TGTGCCAGCAGTTCCAATAGGGGGCTAGAGACCCAGTACTTC. The chain combines TRBV27 with TRBJ2-5, with 7 bases lining up with TRBD1. Germline-derived CDR1 and CDR2 are MNHEY and SMNVEV (reference sequence). This CDR3 contains 14 residues. Trimming removed 4 bases from V and 4 bases from J; junction bases left unmatched: 6.

This chain joins TRBV6-2 or TRBV6-3 and TRBJ1-5, with D perhaps matching TRBD1 (5 bases). The V gene lost 0 bases and the J gene lost 3 bases, with 12 bases spanning the gap. This CDR3 has 16 amino acids. Germline values: CDR1 MNHEY, CDR2 SVGEGT. Here the CDR3 reads CASSYSGGRDNQPQHF. In nucleotides, the CDR3 is TGTGCCAGCAGTTACTCCGGGGGACGGGACAATCAGCCCCAGCATTTT.

The chain has TRBV28 and TRBJ1-2, with D hard to call. Germline CDR1 MDHEN, CDR2 SYDVKM. The V end lost 2 bases, the J end lost 6 bases, and 13 bases lay between the germline ends. This CDR3 is built from 14 residues. The CDR3: CASSLKWSIDGYTF. DNA for the CDR3: TGTGCCAGCAGTTTAAAGTGGAGTATTGATGGCTACACCTTC.

V and J are TRBV7-3 and TRBJ1-1; no firm D call. The germline V and J ends were trimmed by 5 bases and 0 bases, with 25 bases remaining between them. Germline V CDR1 and CDR2: SGHTA, FQGTGA. The CDR3 is 19 residues long. CDR3: CASSKRPPEGLAMNTEAFF. CDR3 sequence (DNA): TGTGCCAGCAGCAAAAGGCCCCCAGAGGGCTTGGCGATGAACACTGAAGCTTTCTTT.